The clone carrying this T cell receptor (beta chain) was picked up a small number of times. Germline CDR1 SNHLY, CDR2 FYNNEI. The trim removed 7 bases at V and 3 bases at J, leaving 9 bases unmatched. There are 16 residues in the CDR3. The data were obtained in a study of blood T cell repertoires in COVID-19. Across the study: The samples span acute and convalescent COVID-19 from the United States, Italy and Spain. From T cells, B-cell-depleted T cells, or PBMCs came the material, which was cDNA or gDNA.

Per the study methods: Nucleated cell counts were estimated from reference gene primer amplification. Measured with immunoSEQ multiplex PCR; TCRdb has only the in-frame clones, and not every one. V, J and clone size are those of that table, while D and trimming were read from the DNA. The sample has roughly 80,000 clones; around nine tenths are singletons. The chain carries TRBV2 and TRBJ1-6; 7 nucleotides match TRBD1. This TCR was recovered from a woman aged 55-70 years with acute or convalescent COVID-19. Sequences were obtained from peripheral blood. In nucleotides, the CDR3 is TGTGCCAGCACCAACGACAGACAGGGCTATAATTCACCCCTCCACTTT. This translates into CASTNDRQGYNSPLHF.